This T cell receptor beta chain came from a study of OX40 agonist ivuxolimab in advanced cancers. General study results and limits: There was clonal expansion of CD4+ and CD8+ blood T cells by week 6 at 0.1 to 3.0 mg/kg.

This clone was counted between two and nine times. Its target is not known. Patients had blood sampled at baseline and again on cycle 4 day 1 and cycle 7 day 1. Only in-frame clones appear in the TCRdb table, and some are missing; sequencing was by immunoSEQ multiplex PCR. The sample lists about 64,000 clones; approximately 78% were seen once. V gave up 5 bases and J gave up 3 bases; unmatched junction bases: 8. Germline CDR1 and CDR2: MNHEY and SMNVEV (reference sequence). The CDR3 loop spans 16 amino acids. Sequences were derived from CD4+ or CD8+ T cells sorted from blood, sampled in a trial of the OX40 agonist ivuxolimab. The rearrangement uses TRBV27 and TRBJ2-1, with 9 bases that match TRBD1. The receptor was derived from an adult with an advanced solid tumor such as melanoma, head and neck, liver or kidney cancer. The CDR3 nucleotides are TGTGCCAGCAGTCTGTACGACAGGGGGTACTACAATGAGCAGTTCTTC. Translating it yields CASSLYDRGYYNEQFF.